This T cell receptor beta chain emerged from a study of blood T cell repertoires in COVID-19 (dated by TCRdb to about 2020). General notes on the study: Samples covering the acute and convalescent phases of COVID-19 were provided by collaborators in the United States, Italy and Spain. The material from the prospective study consisted of cDNA or gDNA derived from T cells, B-cell-depleted T cells, or PBMCs. Deeply sampled blood TCRbeta repertoires from subjects exposed to, actively infected with, or recovered from COVID-19 were included in the dataset. A freely available public database, intended as a resource for researchers studying the immune response to SARS-CoV-2, is where the repertoires were released. Samples were obtained from the ongoing ImmuneRACE study (first 160 participants) and from about 1,300 subjects provided by 6 global collaborators. A de-identified subject ID, COVID-19 status, age in years and sex were almost always included in the sample metadata. Where HLA class I and class II types were available, the types were taken from metadata supplied by the sample provider, not from assay-based typing. The paper as a whole reports these results and caveats: How much clinical and demographic metadata was included differed by source and by participant, and the metadata was provided uncurated.

Comment on this clone: Its target antigen remains unknown. No base qualities exist here, and no much larger clone lies one base off it.

Enrolling through a virtual design, the prospective study's participants ranged in age from roughly 18 to 89 years and lived across roughly 23 United States geographic areas. In the prospective study, participants were assigned to cohorts based on the clinical history participants reported in a screening survey and a study questionnaire. In the prospective study, mobile phlebotomists collected whole blood, serum and a nasopharyngeal or oropharyngeal swab from each participant. Additional blood draws and questionnaires over an approximately two-month period could optionally be provided by prospective study participants. Before DNA extraction, blood samples from the prospective study were shipped at room temperature or frozen. TCRbeta CDR3 regions were amplified from genomic DNA using the immunoSEQ Assay, a bias-controlled multiplex PCR. As for the original processing: The number of nucleated cells in each sample was estimated by amplification of reference gene primers within the assay. Sequence reads were collapsed and filtered to measure the absolute abundance of every unique TCRbeta CDR3 rearrangement. For each sample, productive Simpson clonality was calculated by taking the square root of Simpson's diversity index across productive rearrangements. The clones in this table, taken by TCRdb from immuneACCESS, are in-frame only. Not every clone is retained; where verified, under half of the shortfall comes from an unresolved V gene, and the cause of the rest is unknown. Clone size and V and J calls were adopted from that table, with D and trimming inferred from the DNA. The sample contains over 350,000 clones, roughly 90% of them found a single time. Clones ranked in the top ten supply over 0.9% of the sample.

The CDR3 covers 15 residues, taking in both the cysteine and the phenylalanine. The kept DNA is CDR3 alone, 45 bases in frame from the first base. The clonotype originates from a woman between 25 and 40 years old with acute COVID-19. The chain is made from TRBV21-1 and TRBJ2-2; the D call TRBD1 from the table was never checked on the DNA. TRBV21-1 represents a pseudogene. The sequencing input was PBMCs or T cells enriched from blood (not recorded which). The CDR3 region: CASSIGTGGTGELFF. At the DNA level, the sequence is TGTGCCAGCAGCATTGGGACAGGGGGCACCGGGGAGCTGTTTTTT.